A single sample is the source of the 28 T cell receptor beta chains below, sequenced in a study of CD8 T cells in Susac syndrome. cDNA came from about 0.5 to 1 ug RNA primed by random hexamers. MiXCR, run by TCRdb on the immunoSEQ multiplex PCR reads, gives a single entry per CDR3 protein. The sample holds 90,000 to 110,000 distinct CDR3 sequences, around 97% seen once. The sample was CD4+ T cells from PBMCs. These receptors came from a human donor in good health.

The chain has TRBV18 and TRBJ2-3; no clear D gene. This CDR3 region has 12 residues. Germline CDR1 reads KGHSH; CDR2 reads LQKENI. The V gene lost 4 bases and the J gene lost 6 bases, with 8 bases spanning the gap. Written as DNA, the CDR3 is TGTGCCAGCTCACTATCTTTGGATACGCAGTATTTT. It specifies CASSLSLDTQYF.

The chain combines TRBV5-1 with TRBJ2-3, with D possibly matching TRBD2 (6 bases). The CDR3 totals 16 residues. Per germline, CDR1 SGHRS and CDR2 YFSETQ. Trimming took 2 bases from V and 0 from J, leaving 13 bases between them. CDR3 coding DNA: TGCGCCAGCAGCTTCGCGGGGCCACCCAGCACAGATACGCAGTATTTT. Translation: CASSFAGPPSTDTQYF.

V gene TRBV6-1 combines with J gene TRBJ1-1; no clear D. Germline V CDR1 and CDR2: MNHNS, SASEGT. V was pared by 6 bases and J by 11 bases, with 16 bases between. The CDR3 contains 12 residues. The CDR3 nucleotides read TGTGCCAGCAGCGCATACGATAGAGGCGCTTTCTTT. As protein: CASSAYDRGAFF.

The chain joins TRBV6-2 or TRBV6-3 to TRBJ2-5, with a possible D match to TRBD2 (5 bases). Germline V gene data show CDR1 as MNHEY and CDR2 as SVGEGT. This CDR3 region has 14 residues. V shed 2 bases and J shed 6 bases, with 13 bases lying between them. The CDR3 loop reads CASSYRGNVKTQYF. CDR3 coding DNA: TGTGCCAGCAGTTACAGAGGGAACGTTAAGACCCAGTACTTC.

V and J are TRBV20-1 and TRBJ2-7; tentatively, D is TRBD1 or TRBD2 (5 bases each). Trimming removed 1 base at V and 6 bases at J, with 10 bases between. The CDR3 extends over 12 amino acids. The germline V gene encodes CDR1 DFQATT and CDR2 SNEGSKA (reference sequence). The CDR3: CSARGDGGEQYF. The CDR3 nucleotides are TGCAGTGCTAGAGGCGATGGGGGCGAGCAGTACTTC.

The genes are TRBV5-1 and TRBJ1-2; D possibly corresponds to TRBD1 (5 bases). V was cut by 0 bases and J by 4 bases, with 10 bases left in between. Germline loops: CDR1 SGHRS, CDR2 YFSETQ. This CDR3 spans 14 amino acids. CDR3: CASSLGDYRYGYTF. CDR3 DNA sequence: TGCGCCAGCAGCTTGGGGGACTACCGCTATGGCTACACCTTC.

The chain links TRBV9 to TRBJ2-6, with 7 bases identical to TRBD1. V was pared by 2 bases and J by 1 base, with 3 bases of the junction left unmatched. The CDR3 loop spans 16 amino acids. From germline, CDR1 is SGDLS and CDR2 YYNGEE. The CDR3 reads CASSVDRESGANVLTF. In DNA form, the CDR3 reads TGTGCCAGCAGCGTCGACAGGGAATCTGGGGCCAACGTCCTGACTTTC.

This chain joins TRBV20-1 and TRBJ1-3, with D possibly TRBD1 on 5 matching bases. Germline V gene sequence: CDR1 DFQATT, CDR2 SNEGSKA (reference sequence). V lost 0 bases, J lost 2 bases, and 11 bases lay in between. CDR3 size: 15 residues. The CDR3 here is CSARDMGGAGNTIYF. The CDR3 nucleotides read TGCAGTGCTAGAGATATGGGAGGGGCTGGAAACACCATATATTTT.

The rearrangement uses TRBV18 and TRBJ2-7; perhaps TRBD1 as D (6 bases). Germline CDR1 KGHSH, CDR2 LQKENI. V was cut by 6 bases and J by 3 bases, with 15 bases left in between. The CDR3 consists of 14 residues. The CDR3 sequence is CASSKQGLVYEQYF. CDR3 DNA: TGTGCCAGCTCCAAACAGGGTTTGGTCTACGAGCAGTACTTC.

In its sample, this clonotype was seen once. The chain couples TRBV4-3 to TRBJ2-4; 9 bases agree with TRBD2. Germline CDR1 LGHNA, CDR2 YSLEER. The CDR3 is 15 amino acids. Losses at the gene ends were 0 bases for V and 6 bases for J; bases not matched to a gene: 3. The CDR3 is CASSQEGGRGNIQYF. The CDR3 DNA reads TGCGCCAGCAGCCAAGAGGGCGGGAGGGGAAACATTCAGTACTTC.

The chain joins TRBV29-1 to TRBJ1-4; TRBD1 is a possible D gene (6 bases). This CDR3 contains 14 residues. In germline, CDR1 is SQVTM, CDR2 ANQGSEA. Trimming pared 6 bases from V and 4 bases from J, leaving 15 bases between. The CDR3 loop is CSVKPGHVNEKLFF. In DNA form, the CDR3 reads TGCAGCGTGAAACCGGGACACGTTAATGAAAAACTGTTTTTT.

The CDR3 region is CASSRPDRNLAMNTEAFF. The CDR3 region has the DNA TGTGCCAGCAGCCGACCGGACAGGAATCTTGCAATGAACACTGAAGCTTTCTTT. The V gene is TRBV13, the J gene TRBJ1-1; 7 bases map to TRBD1. This CDR3 is built from 18 residues. The ends lost 5 bases at V and 0 bases at J; junction bases unmatched: 15. Germline CDR1 and CDR2: PRHDT and FYEKMQ (reference sequence).

The CDR3 DNA is TGTGCCAGCAGCGTAGATGGGCGACTAGCGGTCTCTCCAGATACGCAGTATTTT. This sequence encodes CASSVDGRLAVSPDTQYF. The rearrangement uses TRBV9 and TRBJ2-3; 9 bases align to TRBD2. This CDR3 has 18 amino acids. The germline V gene encodes CDR1 SGDLS and CDR2 YYNGEE. Trimming at V came to 0 bases and at J to 4 bases, leaving 12 bases not matched to a gene.

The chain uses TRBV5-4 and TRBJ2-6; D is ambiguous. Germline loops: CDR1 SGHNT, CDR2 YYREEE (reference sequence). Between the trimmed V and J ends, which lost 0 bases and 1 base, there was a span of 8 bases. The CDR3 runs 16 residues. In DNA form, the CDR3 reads TGTGCCAGCAGCTTGGGGGGTCCTTCTGGGGCCAACGTCCTGACTTTC. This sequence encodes CASSLGGPSGANVLTF.

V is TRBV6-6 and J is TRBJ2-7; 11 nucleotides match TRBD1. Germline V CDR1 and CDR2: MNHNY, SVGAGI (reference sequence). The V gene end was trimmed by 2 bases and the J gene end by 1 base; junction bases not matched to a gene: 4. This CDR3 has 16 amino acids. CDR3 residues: CASSYPDRGLSYEQYF. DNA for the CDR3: TGTGCCAGCAGTTACCCGGACAGGGGGCTGTCCTACGAGCAGTACTTC.

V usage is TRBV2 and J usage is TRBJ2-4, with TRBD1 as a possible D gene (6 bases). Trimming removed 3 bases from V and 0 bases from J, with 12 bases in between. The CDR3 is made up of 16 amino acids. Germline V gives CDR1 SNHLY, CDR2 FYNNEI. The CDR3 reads CASSDDRPLAKNIQYF. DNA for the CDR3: TGTGCCAGCAGTGATGACAGGCCACTAGCCAAAAACATTCAGTACTTC.

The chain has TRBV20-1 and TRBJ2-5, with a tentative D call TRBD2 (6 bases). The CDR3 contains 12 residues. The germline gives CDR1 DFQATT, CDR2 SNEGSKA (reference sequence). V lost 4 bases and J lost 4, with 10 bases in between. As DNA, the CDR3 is TGCAGTGCTACGACTAGGGGAGAGACCCAGTACTTC. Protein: CSATTRGETQYF.

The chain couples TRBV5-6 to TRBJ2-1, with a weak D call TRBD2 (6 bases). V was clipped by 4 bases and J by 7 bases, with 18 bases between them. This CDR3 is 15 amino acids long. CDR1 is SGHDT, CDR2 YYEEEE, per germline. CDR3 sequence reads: CASSRGWTGVNEQFF. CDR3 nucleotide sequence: TGTGCCAGCAGCCGGGGGTGGACGGGAGTTAATGAGCAGTTCTTC.

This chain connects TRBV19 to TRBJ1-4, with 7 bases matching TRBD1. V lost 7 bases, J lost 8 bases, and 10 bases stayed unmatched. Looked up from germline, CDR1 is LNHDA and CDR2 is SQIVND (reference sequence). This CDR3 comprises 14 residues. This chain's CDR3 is CASKFRGTEEKLFF. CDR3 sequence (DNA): TGTGCCAGTAAGTTTCGCGGGACAGAAGAAAAACTGTTTTTT.

As DNA, the CDR3 is TGTGCCAGCAGTTACTCCGGGTTGAACACTGAAGCTTTCTTT. It yields the protein CASSYSGLNTEAFF. The chain is built from TRBV6-5 and TRBJ1-1; D not resolved. This CDR3 is built from 14 residues. Germline V gene data show CDR1 as MNHEY and CDR2 as SVGAGI. Trimming took off 0 bases at V and 0 bases at J, with 5 bases between the two ends.

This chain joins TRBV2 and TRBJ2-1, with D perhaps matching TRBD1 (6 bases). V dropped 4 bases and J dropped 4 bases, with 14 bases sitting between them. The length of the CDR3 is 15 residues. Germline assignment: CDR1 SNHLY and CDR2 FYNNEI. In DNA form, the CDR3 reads TGTGCCAGCAGTGGGGTGACAGGAAAATACAATGAGCAGTTCTTC. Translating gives CASSGVTGKYNEQFF.

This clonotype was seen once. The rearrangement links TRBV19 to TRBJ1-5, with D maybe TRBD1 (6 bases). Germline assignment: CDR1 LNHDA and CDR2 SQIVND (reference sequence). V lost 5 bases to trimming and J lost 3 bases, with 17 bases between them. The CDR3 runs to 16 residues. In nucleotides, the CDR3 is TGTGCCAGTAGTTCCAGGCCACAGGGCGCCAATCAGCCCCAGCATTTT. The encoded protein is CASSSRPQGANQPQHF.

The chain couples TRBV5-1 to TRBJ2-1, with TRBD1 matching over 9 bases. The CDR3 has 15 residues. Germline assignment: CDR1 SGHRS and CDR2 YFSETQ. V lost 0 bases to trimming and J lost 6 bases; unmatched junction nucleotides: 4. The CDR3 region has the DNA TGCGCCAGCAGCTTGGAATGGACAGGGGTCAATGAGCAGTTCTTC. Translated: CASSLEWTGVNEQFF. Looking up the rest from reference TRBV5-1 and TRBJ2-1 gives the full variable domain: KAGVTQTPRYLIKTRGQQVTLSCSPISGHRSVSWYQQTPGQGLQFLFEYFSETQRNKGNFPGRFSGRQFSNSRSEMNVSTLELGDSALYLCASSLEWTGVNEQFFGPGTRLTVL.

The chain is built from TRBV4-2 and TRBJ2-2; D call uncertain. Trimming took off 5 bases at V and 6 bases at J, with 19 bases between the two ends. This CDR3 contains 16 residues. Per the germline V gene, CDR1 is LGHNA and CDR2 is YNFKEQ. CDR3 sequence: CASSRSPKGGPGELFF. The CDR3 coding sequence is TGTGCCAGCAGCAGGAGTCCTAAAGGCGGTCCCGGGGAGCTGTTTTTT.

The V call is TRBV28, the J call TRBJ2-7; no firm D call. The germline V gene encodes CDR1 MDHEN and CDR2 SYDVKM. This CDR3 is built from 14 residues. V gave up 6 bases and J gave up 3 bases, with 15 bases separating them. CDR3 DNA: TGTGCCAGCAGCCCATTGTATGCCGGCTACGAGCAGTACTTC. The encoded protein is CASSPLYAGYEQYF.

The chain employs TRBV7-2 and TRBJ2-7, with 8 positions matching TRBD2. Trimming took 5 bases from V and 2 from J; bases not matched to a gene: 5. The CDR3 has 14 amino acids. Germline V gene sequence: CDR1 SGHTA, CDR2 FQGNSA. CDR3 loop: CASSRGGRPYEQYF. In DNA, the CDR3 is TGTGCCAGCAGCCGGGGGGGGCGCCCCTACGAGCAGTACTTC. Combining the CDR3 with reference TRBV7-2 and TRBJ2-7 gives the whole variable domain GAGVSQSPSNKVTEKGKDVELRCDPISGHTALYWYRQSLGQGLEFLIYFQGNSAPDKSGLPSDRFSAERTGGSVSTLTIQRTQQEDSAVYLCASSRGGRPYEQYFGPGTRLTVT.

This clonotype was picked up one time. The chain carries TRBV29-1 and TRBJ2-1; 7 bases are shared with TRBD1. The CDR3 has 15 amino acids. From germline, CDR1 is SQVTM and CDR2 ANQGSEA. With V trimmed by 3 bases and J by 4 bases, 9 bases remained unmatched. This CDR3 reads CSVERRDRSYNEQFF. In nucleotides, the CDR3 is TGCAGCGTTGAGCGACGGGACAGATCTTACAATGAGCAGTTCTTC.

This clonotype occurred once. The CDR3 protein is CASSRDRGHGGELFF. The CDR3 region has the DNA TGTGCCAGCAGCAGGGACAGGGGGCATGGCGGGGAGCTGTTTTTT. The rearrangement uses TRBV7-2 and TRBJ2-2; 12 nucleotides line up with TRBD1. This CDR3 is built from 15 residues. V shed 5 bases, J shed 7 bases, and the junction held 5 bases outside the gene matches. Germline CDR1 reads SGHTA; CDR2 reads FQGNSA.